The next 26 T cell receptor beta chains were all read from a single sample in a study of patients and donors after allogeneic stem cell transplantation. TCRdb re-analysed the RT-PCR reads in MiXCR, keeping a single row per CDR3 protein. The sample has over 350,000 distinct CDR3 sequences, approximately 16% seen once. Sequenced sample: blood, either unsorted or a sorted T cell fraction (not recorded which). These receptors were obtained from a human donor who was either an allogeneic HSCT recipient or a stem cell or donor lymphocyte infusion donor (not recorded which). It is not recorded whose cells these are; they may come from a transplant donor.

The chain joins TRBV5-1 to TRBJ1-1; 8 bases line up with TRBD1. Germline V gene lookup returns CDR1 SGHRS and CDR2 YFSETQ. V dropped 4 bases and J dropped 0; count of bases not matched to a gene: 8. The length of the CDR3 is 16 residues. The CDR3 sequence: CASSTAGQGMNTEAFF. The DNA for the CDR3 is TGCGCCAGCAGCACAGCTGGACAGGGCATGAACACTGAAGCTTTCTTT.

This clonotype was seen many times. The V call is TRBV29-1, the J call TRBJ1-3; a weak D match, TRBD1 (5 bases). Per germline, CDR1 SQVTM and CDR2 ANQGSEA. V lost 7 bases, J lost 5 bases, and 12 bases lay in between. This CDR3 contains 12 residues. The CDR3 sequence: CSALQARNTIYF. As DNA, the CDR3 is TGCAGCGCCTTACAGGCCAGAAACACCATATATTTT.

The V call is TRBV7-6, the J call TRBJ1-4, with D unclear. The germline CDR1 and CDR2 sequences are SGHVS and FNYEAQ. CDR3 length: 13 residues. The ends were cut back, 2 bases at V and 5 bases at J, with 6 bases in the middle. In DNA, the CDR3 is TGTGCCAGCAGCTTATTGGTGAATGAAAAACTGTTTTTT. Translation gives CASSLLVNEKLFF.

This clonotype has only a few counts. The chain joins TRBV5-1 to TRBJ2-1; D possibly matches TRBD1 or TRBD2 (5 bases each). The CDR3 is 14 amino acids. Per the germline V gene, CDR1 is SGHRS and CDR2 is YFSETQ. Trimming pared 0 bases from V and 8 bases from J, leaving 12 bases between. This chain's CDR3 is CASSLGDRVDEQFF. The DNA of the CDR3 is TGCGCCAGCAGCTTGGGGGACCGGGTAGATGAGCAGTTCTTC.

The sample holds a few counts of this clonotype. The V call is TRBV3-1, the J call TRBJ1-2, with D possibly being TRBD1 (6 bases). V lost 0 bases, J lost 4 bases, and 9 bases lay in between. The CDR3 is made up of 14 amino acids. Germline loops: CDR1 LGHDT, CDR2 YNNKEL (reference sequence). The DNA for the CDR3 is TGTGCCAGCAGCCAAGAGAGGGGGACCTATGGCTACACCTTC. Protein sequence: CASSQERGTYGYTF.

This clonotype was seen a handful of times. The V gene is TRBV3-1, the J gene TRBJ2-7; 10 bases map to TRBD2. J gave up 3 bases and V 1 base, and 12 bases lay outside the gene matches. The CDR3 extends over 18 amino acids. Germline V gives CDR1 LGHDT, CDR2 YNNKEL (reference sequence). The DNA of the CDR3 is TGTGCCAGCAGCCAAGGAATAACTAGCGGGGTGATCTTCTACGAGCAGTACTTC. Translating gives CASSQGITSGVIFYEQYF.

The CDR3 loop is CASSLGPGTYGYTF. The CDR3 coding sequence is TGTGCCAGCAGCTTAGGCCCAGGAACCTATGGCTACACCTTC. This chain uses TRBV7-3 with TRBJ1-2, with D unclear. CDR1 is SGHTA and CDR2 is FQGTGA in the germline V gene. The V gene lost 2 bases and the J gene lost 4 bases, with 11 bases spanning the gap. CDR3 size: 14 residues.

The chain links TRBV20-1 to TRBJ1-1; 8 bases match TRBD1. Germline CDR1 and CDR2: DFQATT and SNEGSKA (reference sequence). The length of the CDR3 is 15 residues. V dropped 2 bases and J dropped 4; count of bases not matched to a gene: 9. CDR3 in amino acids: CSARLTQGASTEAFF. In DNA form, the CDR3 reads TGCAGTGCTAGACTGACCCAGGGGGCAAGCACTGAAGCTTTCTTT.

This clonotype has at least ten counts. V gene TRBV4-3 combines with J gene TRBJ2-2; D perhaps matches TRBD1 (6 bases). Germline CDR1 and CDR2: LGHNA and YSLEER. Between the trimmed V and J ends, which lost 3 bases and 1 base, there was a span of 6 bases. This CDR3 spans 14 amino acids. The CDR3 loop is CASSQGQNTGELFF. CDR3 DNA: TGCGCCAGCAGCCAGGGACAGAACACCGGGGAGCTGTTTTTT.

CDR3 residues: CASSSQVRGLNEQFF. The CDR3 DNA follows: TGTGCCAGCAGTTCCCAAGTCCGGGGATTGAATGAGCAGTTCTTC. This chain joins TRBV27 and TRBJ2-1; D possibly corresponds to TRBD2 (5 bases). The CDR3 contains 15 residues. The germline V gene encodes CDR1 MNHEY and CDR2 SMNVEV (reference sequence). Deletions cut 4 bases from V and 7 bases from J, with 17 bases between.

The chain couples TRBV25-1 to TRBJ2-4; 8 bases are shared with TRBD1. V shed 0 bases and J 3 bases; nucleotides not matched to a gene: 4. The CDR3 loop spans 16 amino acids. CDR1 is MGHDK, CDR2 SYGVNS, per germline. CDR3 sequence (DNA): TGTGCCAGCAGTGAATATGCGACAGGGGTCAAAAACATTCAGTACTTC. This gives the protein CASSEYATGVKNIQYF.

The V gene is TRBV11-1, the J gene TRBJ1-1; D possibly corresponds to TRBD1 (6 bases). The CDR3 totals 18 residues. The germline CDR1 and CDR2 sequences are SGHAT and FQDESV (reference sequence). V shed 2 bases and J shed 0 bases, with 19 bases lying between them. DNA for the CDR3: TGTGCCAGCAGCTTATTTCCGGGACACGAAATACTGAACACTGAAGCTTTCTTT. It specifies CASSLFPGHEILNTEAFF.

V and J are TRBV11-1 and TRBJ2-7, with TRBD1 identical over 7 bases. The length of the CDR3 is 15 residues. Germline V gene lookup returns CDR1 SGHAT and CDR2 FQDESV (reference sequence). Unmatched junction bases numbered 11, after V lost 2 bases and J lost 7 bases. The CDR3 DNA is TGTGCCAGCAGCTTACTTTCGGCTACCAGGGGGGAGCAGTACTTC. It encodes CASSLLSATRGEQYF. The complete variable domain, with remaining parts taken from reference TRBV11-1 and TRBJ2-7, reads EAEVAQSPRYKITEKSQAVAFWCDPISGHATLYWYRQILGQGPELLVQFQDESVVDDSQLPKDRFSAERLKGVDSTLKIQPAELGDSAMYLCASSLLSATRGEQYFGPGTRLTVT.

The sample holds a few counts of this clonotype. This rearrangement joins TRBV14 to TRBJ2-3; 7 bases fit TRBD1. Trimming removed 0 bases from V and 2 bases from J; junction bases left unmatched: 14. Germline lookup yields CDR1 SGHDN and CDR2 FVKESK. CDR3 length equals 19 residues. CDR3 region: CASSQDPSTGWWVTDTQYF. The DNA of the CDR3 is TGTGCCAGCAGCCAAGACCCCTCGACAGGGTGGTGGGTCACAGATACGCAGTATTTT.

CDR3: CASSTRNTIYF. The CDR3 DNA is TGTGCCAGCAGTACCCGAAACACCATATATTTT. The chain carries TRBV6-5 and TRBJ1-3; D uncertain. CDR3 length equals 11 residues. Germline CDR1 MNHEY, CDR2 SVGAGI. The germline V and J ends were trimmed by 5 bases and 5 bases, with 4 bases remaining between them.

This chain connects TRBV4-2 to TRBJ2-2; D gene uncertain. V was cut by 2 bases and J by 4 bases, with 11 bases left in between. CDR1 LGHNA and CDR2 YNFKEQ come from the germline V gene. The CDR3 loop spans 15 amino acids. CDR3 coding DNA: TGTGCCAGCAGCCAACCAGACAAGCTCACCGGGGAGCTGTTTTTT. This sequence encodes CASSQPDKLTGELFF.

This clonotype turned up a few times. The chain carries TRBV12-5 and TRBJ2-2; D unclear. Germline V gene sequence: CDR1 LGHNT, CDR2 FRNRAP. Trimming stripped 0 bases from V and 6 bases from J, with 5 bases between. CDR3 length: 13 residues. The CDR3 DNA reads TGTGCTAGTGGTTTGGTACTGTCCGGGGAGCTGTTTTTT. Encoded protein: CASGLVLSGELFF.

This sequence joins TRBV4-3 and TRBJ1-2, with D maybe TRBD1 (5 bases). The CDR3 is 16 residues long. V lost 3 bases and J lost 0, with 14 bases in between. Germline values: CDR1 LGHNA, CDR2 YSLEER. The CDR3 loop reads CASSQDFTGPNYGYTF. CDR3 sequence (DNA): TGCGCCAGCAGCCAGGACTTTACAGGCCCTAACTATGGCTACACCTTC.

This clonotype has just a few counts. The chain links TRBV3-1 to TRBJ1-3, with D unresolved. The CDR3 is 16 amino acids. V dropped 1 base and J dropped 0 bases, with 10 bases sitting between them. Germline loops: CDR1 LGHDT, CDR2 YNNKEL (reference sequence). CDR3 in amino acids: CASSQVRPRSGNTIYF. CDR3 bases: TGTGCCAGCAGCCAAGTTCGTCCTCGCTCTGGAAACACCATATATTTT.

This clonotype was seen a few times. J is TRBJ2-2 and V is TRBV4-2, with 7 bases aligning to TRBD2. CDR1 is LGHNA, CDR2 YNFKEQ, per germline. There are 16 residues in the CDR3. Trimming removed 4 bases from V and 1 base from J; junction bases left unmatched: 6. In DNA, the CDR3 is TGTGCCAGCAGCCCCTGGACTAGAAAGAACACCGGGGAGCTGTTTTTT. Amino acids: CASSPWTRKNTGELFF.

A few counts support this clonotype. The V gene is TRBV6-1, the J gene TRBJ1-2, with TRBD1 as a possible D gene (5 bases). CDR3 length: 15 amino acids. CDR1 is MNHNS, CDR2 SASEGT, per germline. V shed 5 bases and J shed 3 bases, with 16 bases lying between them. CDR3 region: CASSPDSPVHYGYTF. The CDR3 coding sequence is TGTGCCAGCAGTCCCGACAGCCCCGTACACTATGGCTACACCTTC.

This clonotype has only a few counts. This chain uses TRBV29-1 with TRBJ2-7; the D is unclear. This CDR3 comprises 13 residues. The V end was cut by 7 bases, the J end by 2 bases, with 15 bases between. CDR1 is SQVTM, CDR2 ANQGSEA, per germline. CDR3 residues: CSGSDGSPYEQYF. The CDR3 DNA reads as TGCAGCGGGTCCGACGGGTCCCCCTACGAGCAGTACTTC.

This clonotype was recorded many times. The CDR3: CASSIGAVTDTQYF. As DNA, the CDR3 is TGTGCCAGTAGTATCGGAGCAGTGACAGATACGCAGTATTTT. The chain links TRBV19 to TRBJ2-3, with no clear D. V dropped 3 bases and J dropped 3 bases, with 10 bases sitting between them. Germline V gene lookup returns CDR1 LNHDA and CDR2 SQIVND (reference sequence). The CDR3 length is 14 residues.

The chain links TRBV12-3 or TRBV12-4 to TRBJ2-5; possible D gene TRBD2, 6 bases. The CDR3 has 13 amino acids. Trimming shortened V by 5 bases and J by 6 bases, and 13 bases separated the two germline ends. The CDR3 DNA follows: TGTGCCAGCAGTGCGGGGCCGACAAAGACCCAGTACTTC. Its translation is CASSAGPTKTQYF.

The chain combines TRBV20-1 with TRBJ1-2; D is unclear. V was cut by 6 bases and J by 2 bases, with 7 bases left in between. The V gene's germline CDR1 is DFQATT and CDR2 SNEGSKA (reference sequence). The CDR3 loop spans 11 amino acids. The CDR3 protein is CSAGRNYGYTF. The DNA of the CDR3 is TGCAGTGCCGGACGAAACTATGGCTACACCTTC.

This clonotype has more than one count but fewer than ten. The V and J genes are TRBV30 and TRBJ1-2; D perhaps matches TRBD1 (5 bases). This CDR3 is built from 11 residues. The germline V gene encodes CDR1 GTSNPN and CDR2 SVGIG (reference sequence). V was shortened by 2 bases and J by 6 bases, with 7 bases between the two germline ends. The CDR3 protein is CAWSPRDGYTF. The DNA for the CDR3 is TGTGCCTGGAGTCCCAGGGATGGCTACACCTTC.